This T cell receptor (beta chain) was documented in a study of blood T cell repertoires in COVID-19. Germline-derived CDR1 and CDR2 are SQVTM and ANQGSEA. This CDR3 has 11 residues. The V end lost 5 bases, the J end lost 1 base, and 5 bases lay between the germline ends. This table comes from immunoSEQ multiplex PCR, and its TCRdb copy is limited to in-frame clones, with some not included. The sample includes tens of thousands of clones, around nine tenths of them seen just once. Sequenced sample: peripheral blood. The TCR was taken from a man in his fifties or sixties with active or convalescent COVID-19. The chain links TRBV29-1 to TRBJ1-1; unclear D gene. The CDR3 protein is CSVPWNTEAFF. The DNA for the CDR3 is TGCAGCGTTCCCTGGAACACTGAAGCTTTCTTT.